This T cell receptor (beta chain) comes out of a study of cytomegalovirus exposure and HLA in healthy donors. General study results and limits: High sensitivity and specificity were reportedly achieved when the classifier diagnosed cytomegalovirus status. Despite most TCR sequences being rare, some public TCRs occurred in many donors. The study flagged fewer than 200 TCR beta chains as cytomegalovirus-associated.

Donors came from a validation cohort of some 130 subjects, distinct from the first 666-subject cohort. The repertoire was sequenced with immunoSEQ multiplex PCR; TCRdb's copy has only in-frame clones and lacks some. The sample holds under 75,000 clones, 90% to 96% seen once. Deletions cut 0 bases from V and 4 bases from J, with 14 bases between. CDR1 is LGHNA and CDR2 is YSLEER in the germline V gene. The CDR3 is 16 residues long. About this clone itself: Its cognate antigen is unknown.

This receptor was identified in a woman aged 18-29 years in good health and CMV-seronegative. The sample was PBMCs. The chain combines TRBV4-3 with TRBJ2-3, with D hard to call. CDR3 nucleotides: TGCGCCAGCAGCCAAGATACCCCCCAAGCCCCAGATACGCAGTATTTT. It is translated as CASSQDTPQAPDTQYF.